This TCR beta chain is from a study of blood T cell repertoires in COVID-19. About the study: Sources were T cells, B-cell-depleted T cells, or PBMCs; the material itself was cDNA or gDNA.

This clone has a handful of counts. Original analysis: Estimation of nucleated cell counts was performed using reference gene primer amplification. The repertoire was sequenced with immunoSEQ multiplex PCR; TCRdb's copy has only in-frame clones and lacks some. V and J calls and clone size are given by that table; D and trimming were obtained from the DNA. The data hold about 140,000 clones, with approximately 79% observed a single time. Participant-reported clinical history was the basis for cohort assignment. Germline loops: CDR1 ENHRY, CDR2 SYGVKD. This CDR3 has 11 amino acids. V was clipped by 11 bases and J by 5 bases, with 10 bases between them.

This rearrangement joins TRBV10-3 to TRBJ2-1, with a weak D call TRBD2 (6 bases). This TCR came from a woman aged 45-60 years who had recovered from COVID-19. The sequenced material came from PBMCs or T cells enriched from blood (not recorded which). The CDR3 sequence: CAVTSNNEQFF. In nucleotides, the CDR3 is TGTGCCGTAACTAGCAACAATGAGCAGTTCTTC.